This TCR beta chain was sequenced during a study of graft-versus-host responses after intestinal transplantation. The CDR3 spans 14 residues. Germline V lookup: CDR1 LGHNA, CDR2 YSLEER. Between the trimmed V and J ends, which lost 4 bases and 3 bases, there was a span of 12 bases. The protocol was immunoSEQ multiplex PCR, while the TCRdb copy is restricted to in-frame clones and leaves out a portion. The data show 90,000 to 100,000 clones, roughly 91% seen once. Concerning this clone itself: What it recognizes is unknown.

Sequences were derived from unstimulated CD8+ T cells sorted from spleen or lymph node cells, sampled before intestinal transplant. This TCR came from a human donor who received an intestinal transplant. The rearrangement joins TRBV4-3 to TRBJ1-2; D unclear. As DNA, the CDR3 is TGCGCCAGCAGCCTGTGGACGGGAGACTATGGCTACACCTTC. Its protein product is CASSLWTGDYGYTF.